This T cell receptor (beta chain) was recovered during a study of blood T cell repertoires in COVID-19. Study information: COVID-19 samples collected from the United States, Italy and Spain covered acute and convalescent phases.

Study processing details: Amplification of reference gene primers was used by the study to estimate nucleated cell counts. Sequencing was performed with immunoSEQ multiplex PCR; in TCRdb, only in-frame clones are kept and a portion is missing. D and trimming were read from the DNA, whereas the V and J calls and clone size are those reported in that table. The sample includes 350,000 to 400,000 clones, 65% to 90% of them seen just once. V was shortened by 3 bases and J by 7 bases, with 12 bases between the two germline ends. Germline values: CDR1 MDHEN, CDR2 SYDVKM. There are 13 residues in the CDR3. Sequenced material: peripheral blood. V and J are TRBV28 and TRBJ1-1; no definite D call. The receptor's source is a woman in her sixties or seventies with COVID-19, enrolled during active disease. The CDR3 DNA reads as TGTGCCAGCAGTTTTATGCAGGCTCTTGAAGCTTTCTTT. This sequence encodes CASSFMQALEAFF.